The 3 T cell receptor beta chains reported below all come from one sample, sequenced in a study of blood T cell repertoires in COVID-19 (TCRdb year 2020). The library came from the immunoSEQ multiplex PCR assay. Not all clones reach the TCRdb copy of this immuneACCESS table, which keeps in-frame sequences only. Checked studies attribute under half of the gap to unresolved V genes and leave the rest unexplained. This sample has tens of thousands of clones in its table, and 88% of those were observed once. The ten largest clonotypes hold more than 5.5% of the sample. Material for sequencing was peripheral blood. These receptors all stem from a woman of 80 years or more with acute or convalescent COVID-19.

The chain links TRBV6-5 to TRBJ1-1; D possibly corresponds to TRBD1 (5 bases). Trimming removed 5 bases at V and 0 bases at J, with 10 bases between. CDR1 and CDR2 (germline): MNHEY, SVGAGI. CDR3 length equals 14 residues. CDR3 loop: CASSSRRVNTEAFF. The CDR3 DNA sequence: TGTGCCAGCAGTAGTCGCAGGGTGAACACTGAAGCTTTCTTT.

Only a few counts were recorded for this clone. The chain links TRBV7-6 to TRBJ2-2, with D perhaps matching TRBD1 (5 bases). The V end lost 2 bases, the J end lost 1 base, and 5 bases lay between the germline ends. Germline values: CDR1 SGHVS, CDR2 FNYEAQ. There are 14 residues in the CDR3. The CDR3 loop reads CASSLQGNTGELFF. CDR3 nucleotide sequence: TGTGCCAGCAGCTTACAGGGGAACACCGGGGAGCTGTTTTTT.

V is TRBV3-1 (or the pseudogene TRBV3-2) and J is TRBJ1-1, with TRBD1 as a possible D gene (5 bases). Germline CDR1 and CDR2: LGHDT and YNNKEL (reference sequence). This CDR3 spans 17 amino acids. Trimming left V 0 bases short and J 0 bases short, with 14 bases between. The CDR3 DNA is TGTGCCAGCAGCCAAGAGTGGGGCAGGGACTTGAACACTGAAGCTTTCTTT. Its protein is CASSQEWGRDLNTEAFF.